The TCR beta chain under discussion was sequenced for a study of blood T cells in healthy people across ages. Study results and caveats: Across the age range, TCR beta diversity per million T cells fell in a roughly linear way.

Trimming removed 5 bases from V and 0 bases from J, with 6 bases in between. Germline V lookup: CDR1 SGHTA, CDR2 FQGNSA. The CDR3 runs to 13 residues. In the case of this clonotype: Its antigen is as yet unknown.

Combining a sample-barcoded 5' primer with a J-beta primer mix, a second PCR ran for roughly 7 to 11 cycles. TCRdb re-analysed the 5' RACE reads in MiXCR, keeping a single row per CDR3 protein. The repertoire includes roughly 830,000 distinct CDR3 sequences, approximately 65% of them detected once, and roughly a quarter sits in the top ten. Healthy Caucasians from Russia aged roughly 6 to 90 served as donors. The V and J genes are TRBV7-2 and TRBJ2-3; unclear D gene. This receptor was taken from a man aged 25-45 years in good health. The material sequenced was blood. The CDR3 DNA reads TGTGCCAGCAGCAAACTCAGCACAGATACGCAGTATTTT. It codes for CASSKLSTDTQYF.